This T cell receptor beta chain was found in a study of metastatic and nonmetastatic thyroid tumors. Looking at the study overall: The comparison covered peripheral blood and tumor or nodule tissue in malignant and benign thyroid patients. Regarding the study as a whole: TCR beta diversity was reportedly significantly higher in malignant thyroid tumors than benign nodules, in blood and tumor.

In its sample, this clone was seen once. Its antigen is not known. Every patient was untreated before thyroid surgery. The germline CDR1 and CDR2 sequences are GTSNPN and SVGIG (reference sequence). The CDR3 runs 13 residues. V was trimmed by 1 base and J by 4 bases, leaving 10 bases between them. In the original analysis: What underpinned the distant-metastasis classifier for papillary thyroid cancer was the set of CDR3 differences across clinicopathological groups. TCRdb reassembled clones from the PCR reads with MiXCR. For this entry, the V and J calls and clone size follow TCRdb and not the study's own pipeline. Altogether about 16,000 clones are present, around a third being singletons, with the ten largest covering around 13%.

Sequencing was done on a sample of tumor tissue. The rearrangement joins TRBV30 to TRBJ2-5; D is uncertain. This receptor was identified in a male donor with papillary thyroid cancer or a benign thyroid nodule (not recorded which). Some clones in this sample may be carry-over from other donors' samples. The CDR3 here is CAWSGVARETQYF. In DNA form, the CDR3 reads TGTGCCTGGAGTGGTGTCGCTCGAGAGACCCAGTACTTC.